Listed here are 6 T cell receptor beta chains from one sample, sequenced in a study of technical replicates of blood from several donors. Repertoires were generated with immunoSEQ multiplex PCR, while TCRdb's copy carries only in-frame clones and drops some. The sample comprises about 83,000 clones, around nine tenths of which are singletons, and 0.25% rests with the top ten. Sequenced input: T cells isolated from PBMCs. Receptors were obtained from a human donor in good health.

The chain recombines TRBV11-2 with TRBJ2-7; 7 bases map to TRBD1. The junction had 8 bases not matched to a gene; V was cut back by 5 bases and J by 4 bases. Germline loops: CDR1 SGHAT, CDR2 FQNNGV. CDR3 length equals 14 residues. The CDR3 DNA reads TGTGCCAGCAGCGGGACCGGGACAGTGTACGAGCAGTACTTC. Protein: CASSGTGTVYEQYF.

The chain has TRBV4-2 and TRBJ1-4, with 8 bases lining up with TRBD1. The germline CDR1 and CDR2 sequences are LGHNA and YNFKEQ. V dropped 3 bases and J dropped 3; count of bases not matched to a gene: 6. CDR3 length: 16 amino acids. DNA of the CDR3: TGTGCCAGCAGCCAGACGTCAGGGGGCTCTAATGAAAAACTGTTTTTT. The encoded protein is CASSQTSGGSNEKLFF.

This clone occurred once. The chain couples TRBV19 to TRBJ2-2, with a possible D match to TRBD1 (5 bases). The CDR3 totals 18 residues. Germline V gene data show CDR1 as LNHDA and CDR2 as SQIVND (reference sequence). Trimming removed 6 bases from V and 0 bases from J, with 20 bases in between. CDR3 in DNA: TGTGCCAGTAGACGAGAAGTGGGCCGACAGACGAACACCGGGGAGCTGTTTTTT. This encodes CASRREVGRQTNTGELFF.

This chain joins TRBV5-4 and TRBJ2-7; no clear D gene. With 0 bases removed from V and 4 bases from J, the gap between germline ends came to 8 bases. The CDR3 is 13 residues long. Germline CDR1 is SGHNT and CDR2 is YYREEE (reference sequence). The CDR3 region is CASSLGVGYEQYF. The DNA of the CDR3 is TGTGCCAGCAGCTTGGGGGTCGGGTACGAGCAGTACTTC.

J is TRBJ2-1 and V is TRBV5-1; 8 bases fit TRBD2. This CDR3 spans 14 amino acids. Germline V gene lookup returns CDR1 SGHRS and CDR2 YFSETQ. V lost 3 bases to trimming and J lost 6 bases; unmatched junction nucleotides: 5. The CDR3 sequence is CASSSGLVSNEQFF. DNA of the CDR3: TGCGCCAGCAGCTCGGGACTAGTGTCCAATGAGCAGTTCTTC.

The V call is TRBV12-5, the J call TRBJ1-2; 7 positions match TRBD1. CDR3 size: 13 residues. Germline V gene data show CDR1 as LGHNT and CDR2 as FRNRAP. V was clipped by 3 bases and J by 8 bases; unmatched bases: 6. CDR3 residues: CASGLQGLRGYTF. In DNA form, the CDR3 reads TGTGCTAGTGGTTTACAGGGGCTTAGGGGCTACACCTTC.